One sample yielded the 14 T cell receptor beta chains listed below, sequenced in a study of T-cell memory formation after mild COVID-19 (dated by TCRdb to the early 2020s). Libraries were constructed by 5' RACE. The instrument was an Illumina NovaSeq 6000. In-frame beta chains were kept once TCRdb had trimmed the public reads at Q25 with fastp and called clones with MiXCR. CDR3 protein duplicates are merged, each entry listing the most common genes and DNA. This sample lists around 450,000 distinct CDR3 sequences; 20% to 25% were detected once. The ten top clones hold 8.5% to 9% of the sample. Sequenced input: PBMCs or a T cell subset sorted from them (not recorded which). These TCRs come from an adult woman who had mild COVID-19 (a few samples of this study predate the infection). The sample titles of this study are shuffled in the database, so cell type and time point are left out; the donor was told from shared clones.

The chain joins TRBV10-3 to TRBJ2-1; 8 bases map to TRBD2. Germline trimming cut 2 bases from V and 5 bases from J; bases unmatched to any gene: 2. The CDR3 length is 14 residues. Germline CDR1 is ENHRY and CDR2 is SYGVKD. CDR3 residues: CAISEREGNNEQFF. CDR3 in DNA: TGTGCCATCAGTGAGCGGGAGGGAAACAATGAGCAGTTCTTC.

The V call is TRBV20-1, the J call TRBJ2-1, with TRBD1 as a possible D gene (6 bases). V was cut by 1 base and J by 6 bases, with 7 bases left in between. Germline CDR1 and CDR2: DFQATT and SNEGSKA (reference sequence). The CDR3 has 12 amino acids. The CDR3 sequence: CSARVRGNEQFF. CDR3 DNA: TGCAGTGCTAGAGTCAGGGGCAATGAGCAGTTCTTC.

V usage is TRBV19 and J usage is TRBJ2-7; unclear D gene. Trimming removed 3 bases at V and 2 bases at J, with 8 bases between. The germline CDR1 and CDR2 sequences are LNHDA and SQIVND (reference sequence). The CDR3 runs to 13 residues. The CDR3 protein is CASSMVAAYEQYF. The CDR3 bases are TGTGCCAGTAGTATGGTAGCCGCCTACGAGCAGTACTTC.

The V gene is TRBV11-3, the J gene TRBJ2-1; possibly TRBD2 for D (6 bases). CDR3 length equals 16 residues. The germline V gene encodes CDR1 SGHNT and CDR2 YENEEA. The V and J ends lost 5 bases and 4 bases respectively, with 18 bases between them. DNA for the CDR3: TGTGCCAGCAGCCAAAGGGTGTGGGGGGAATACAATGAGCAGTTCTTC. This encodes CASSQRVWGEYNEQFF.

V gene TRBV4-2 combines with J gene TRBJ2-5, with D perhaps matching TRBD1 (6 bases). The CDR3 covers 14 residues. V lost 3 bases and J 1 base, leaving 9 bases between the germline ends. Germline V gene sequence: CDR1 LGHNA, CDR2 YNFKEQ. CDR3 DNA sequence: TGTGCCAGCAGCCATGGGGGCCCCCAAGAGACCCAGTACTTC. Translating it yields CASSHGGPQETQYF.

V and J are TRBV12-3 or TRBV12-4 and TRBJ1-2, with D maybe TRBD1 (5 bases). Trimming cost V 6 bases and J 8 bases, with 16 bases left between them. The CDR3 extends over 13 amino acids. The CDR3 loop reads CASSRSRASGYTF. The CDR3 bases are TGTGCCAGCAGCAGAAGCAGGGCCAGCGGCTACACCTTC.

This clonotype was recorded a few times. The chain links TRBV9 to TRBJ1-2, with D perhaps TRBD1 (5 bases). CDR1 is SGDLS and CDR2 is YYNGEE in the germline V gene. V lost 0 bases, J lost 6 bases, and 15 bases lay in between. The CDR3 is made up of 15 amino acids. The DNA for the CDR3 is TGTGCCAGCAGCGTAGAGGTCGGGGGATGGGATGGCTACACCTTC. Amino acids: CASSVEVGGWDGYTF.

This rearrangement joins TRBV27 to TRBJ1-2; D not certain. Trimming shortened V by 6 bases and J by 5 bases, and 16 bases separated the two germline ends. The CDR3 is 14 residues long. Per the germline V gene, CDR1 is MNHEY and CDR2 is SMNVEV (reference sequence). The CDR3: CASRNRGEAYGYTF. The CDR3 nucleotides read TGTGCCAGCAGAAATCGCGGTGAGGCTTATGGCTACACCTTC.

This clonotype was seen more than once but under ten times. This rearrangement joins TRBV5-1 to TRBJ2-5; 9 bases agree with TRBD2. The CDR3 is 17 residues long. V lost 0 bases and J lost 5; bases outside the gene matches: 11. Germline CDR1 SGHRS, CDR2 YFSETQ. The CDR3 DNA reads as TGCGCCAGCAGCTTGGGGGTGGTTAGCGGGAGCCGTGAGACCCAGTACTTC. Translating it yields CASSLGVVSGSRETQYF. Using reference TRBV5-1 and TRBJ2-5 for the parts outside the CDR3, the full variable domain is KAGVTQTPRYLIKTRGQQVTLSCSPISGHRSVSWYQQTPGQGLQFLFEYFSETQRNKGNFPGRFSGRQFSNSRSEMNVSTLELGDSALYLCASSLGVVSGSRETQYFGPGTRLLVL.

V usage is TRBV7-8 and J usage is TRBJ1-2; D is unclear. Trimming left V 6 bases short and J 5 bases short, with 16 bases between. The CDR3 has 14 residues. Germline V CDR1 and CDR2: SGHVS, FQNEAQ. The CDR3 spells CASSLGPVGYGYTF. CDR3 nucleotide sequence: TGTGCCAGCAGTCTTGGTCCAGTTGGATATGGCTACACCTTC. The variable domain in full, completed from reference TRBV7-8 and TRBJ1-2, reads GAGVSQSPRYKVAKRGQDVALRCDPISGHVSLFWYQQALGQGPEFLTYFQNEAQLDKSGLPSDRFFAERPEGSVSTLKIQRTQQEDSAVYLCASSLGPVGYGYTFGSGTRLTVV.

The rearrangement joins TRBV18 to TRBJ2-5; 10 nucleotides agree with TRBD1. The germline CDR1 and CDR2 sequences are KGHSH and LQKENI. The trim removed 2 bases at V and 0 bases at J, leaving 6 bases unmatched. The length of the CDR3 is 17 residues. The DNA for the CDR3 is TGTGCCAGCTCACCAAGCCGGACAGGGGGGAACCAAGAGACCCAGTACTTC. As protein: CASSPSRTGGNQETQYF. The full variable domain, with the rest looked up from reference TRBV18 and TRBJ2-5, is NAGVMQNPRHLVRRRGQEARLRCSPMKGHSHVYWYRQLPEEGLKFMVYLQKENIIDESGMPKERFSAEFPKEGPSILRIQQVVRGDSAAYFCASSPSRTGGNQETQYFGPGTRLLVL.

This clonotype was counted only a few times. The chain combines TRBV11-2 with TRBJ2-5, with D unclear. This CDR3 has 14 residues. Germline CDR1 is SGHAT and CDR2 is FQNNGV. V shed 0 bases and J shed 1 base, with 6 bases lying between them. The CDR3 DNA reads TGTGCCAGCAGCTTAGAGGGGTTCCAAGAGACCCAGTACTTC. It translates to CASSLEGFQETQYF.

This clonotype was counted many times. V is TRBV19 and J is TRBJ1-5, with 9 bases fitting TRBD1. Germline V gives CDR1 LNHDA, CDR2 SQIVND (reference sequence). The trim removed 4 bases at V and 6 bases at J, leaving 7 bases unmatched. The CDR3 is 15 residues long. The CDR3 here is CASSTDRGSTQPQHF. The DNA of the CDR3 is TGTGCCAGTAGTACGGACAGGGGAAGTACTCAGCCCCAGCATTTT.

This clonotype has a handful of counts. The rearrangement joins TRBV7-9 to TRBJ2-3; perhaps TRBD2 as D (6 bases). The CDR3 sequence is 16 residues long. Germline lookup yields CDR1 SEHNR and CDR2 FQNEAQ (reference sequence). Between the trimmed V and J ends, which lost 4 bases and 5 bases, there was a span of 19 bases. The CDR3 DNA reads TGTGCCAGCAGCTCTCTCCGGGAGCGACGGGGAGATACGCAGTATTTT. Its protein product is CASSSLRERRGDTQYF.